This T cell receptor (beta chain) comes out of a study of OX40 agonist ivuxolimab in advanced cancers. Here immunoSEQ multiplex PCR was the method, and the copy in TCRdb shows in-frame clones only, minus some. The data show around 95,000 clones, with 89% seen just once and around 0.16% held by the top ten. J was trimmed by 5 bases and V by 2 bases; bases with no gene match: 11. Germline V gene data show CDR1 as GTSNPN and CDR2 as SVGIG (reference sequence). The CDR3 has 15 amino acids. This sequence was found in an adult with an advanced solid tumor such as melanoma, head and neck, liver or kidney cancer. Sequences were derived from CD4+ or CD8+ T cells sorted from blood, sampled in a trial of the OX40 agonist ivuxolimab. This chain joins TRBV30 and TRBJ2-5; 7 bases fit TRBD1. The CDR3 DNA is TGTGCCTGGAGTTCGGGACAGTCTTTGGGGGAGACCCAGTACTTC. Amino acids: CAWSSGQSLGETQYF.